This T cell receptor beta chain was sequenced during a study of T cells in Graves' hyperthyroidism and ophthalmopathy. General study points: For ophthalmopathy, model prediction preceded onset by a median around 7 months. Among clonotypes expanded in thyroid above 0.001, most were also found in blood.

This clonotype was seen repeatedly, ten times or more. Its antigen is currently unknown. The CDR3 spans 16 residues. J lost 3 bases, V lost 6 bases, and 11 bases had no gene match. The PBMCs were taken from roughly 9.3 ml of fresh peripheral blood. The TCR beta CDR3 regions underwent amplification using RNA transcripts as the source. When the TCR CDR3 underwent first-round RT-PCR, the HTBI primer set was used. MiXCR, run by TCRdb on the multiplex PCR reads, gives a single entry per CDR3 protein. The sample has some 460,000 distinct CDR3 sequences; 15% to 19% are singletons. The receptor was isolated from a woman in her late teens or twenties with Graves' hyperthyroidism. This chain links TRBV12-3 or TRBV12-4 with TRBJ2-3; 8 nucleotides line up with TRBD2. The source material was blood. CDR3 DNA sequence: TGTGCCAGCAGCCCTCCCGTCGGGGGGGGAACAGATACGCAGTATTTT. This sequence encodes CASSPPVGGGTDTQYF.